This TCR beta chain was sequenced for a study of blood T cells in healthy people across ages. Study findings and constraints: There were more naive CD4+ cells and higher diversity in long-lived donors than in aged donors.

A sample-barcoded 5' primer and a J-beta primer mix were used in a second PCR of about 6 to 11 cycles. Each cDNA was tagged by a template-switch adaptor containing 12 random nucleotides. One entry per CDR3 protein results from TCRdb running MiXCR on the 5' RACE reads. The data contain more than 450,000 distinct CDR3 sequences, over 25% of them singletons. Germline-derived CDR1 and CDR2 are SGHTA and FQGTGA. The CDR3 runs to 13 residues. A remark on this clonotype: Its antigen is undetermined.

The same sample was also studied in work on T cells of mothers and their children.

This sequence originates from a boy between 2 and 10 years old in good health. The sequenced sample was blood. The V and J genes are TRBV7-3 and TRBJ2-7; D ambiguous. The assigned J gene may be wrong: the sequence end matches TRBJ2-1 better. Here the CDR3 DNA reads TGTGCCAGCAGCGCCCTTCCCGGCCGTGAGCAGTTCTTC. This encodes CASSALPGREQFF.